This T cell receptor (beta chain) was sequenced in a study of T-cell reconstitution after alpha-beta-depleted transplantation in children (dated by TCRdb to 2016 to 2017). Some background on the complete study: Using TCR repertoire profiling, the study followed T-cell immune reconstitution in a quantitative way in children after TCRalphabeta/CD19-depleted allogeneic hematopoietic cell transplantation. General findings and caveats noted by the study authors: The high TCRbeta diversity at day 60 in some patients was ascribed to recipient T cells and intrathymic progenitors that had survived conditioning. About two months after transplant, the apparently early recovery of alphabetaT-cell counts reportedly depended on just several hundred clones that had expanded rapidly and came from non-depleted graft cells. Hyperexpanded clone frequencies declined over subsequent months; after one year, T-cell counts and TCRbeta diversity were mostly attributed to newly produced T cells.

At the junction V is shortened by 0 bases and J by 3 bases, with 10 bases in between. CDR1 and CDR2 were assigned from the germline V gene as SGHRS and YFSETQ. From cysteine to phenylalanine, the CDR3 is 14 amino acids long. The DNA shown is the 42-base CDR3, in frame from base 1. This clonotype was recorded at least ten times. Its antigen is unknown. The input lacks base qualities; no much larger clone sits a single base away. Preparation of the library involved PCR. This sample was sequenced with an Illumina HiSeq 2500. TCR library preparation used molecular barcoding, with unique molecular identifiers applied to normalize quantification of the TCRbeta repertoire. In-frame beta chains were kept once TCRdb had trimmed the public reads at Q25 with fastp and called clones with MiXCR. Entries are consolidated by CDR3 protein sequence, retaining the most common genes and DNA. Here the sample has 440,000 or so distinct CDR3 sequences; roughly two fifths occur a single time. Around a quarter of the sample is in the top ten clones.

The treatment or condition label, as the study defines it: allogeneic hematopoietic cell transplantation with graft depleted of TCRalphabeta T cells and CD19 B cells. Transplant recipients were children who received TCRalphabeta/CD19-depleted allogeneic hematopoietic cell grafts. The chain couples TRBV5-1 to TRBJ2-7; 6 matching bases give a weak D call of TRBD1. Sequences were derived from PBMCs, sampled before TCRalphabeta/CD19-depleted stem cell transplant. The clonotype was recovered from a girl aged 2 to 10 with aplastic anemia, due to receive a stem cell transplant. The CDR3 sequence is CASSLATGNYEQYF. In nucleotide form, the sequence is TGCGCCAGCAGCTTGGCCACAGGGAACTACGAGCAGTACTTC. Reference TRBV5-1 and TRBJ2-7 genes cover what lies past the CDR3, so the full variable domain is KAGVTQTPRYLIKTRGQQVTLSCSPISGHRSVSWYQQTPGQGLQFLFEYFSETQRNKGNFPGRFSGRQFSNSRSEMNVSTLELGDSALYLCASSLATGNYEQYFGPGTRLTVT.